The present entry profiles one T cell receptor beta chain with its context. Its antigen is undetermined. This specimen comes from a study of cytomegalovirus exposure and HLA in healthy donors. Study-level points and caveats: The records held CMV serostatus as the only immune exposure information. A later analysis appeared to link common viral pathogens to several of the most significant clusters.

V shed 4 bases and J shed 0 bases, with 5 bases lying between them. This CDR3 region has 13 residues. The germline V gene has CDR1 MNHEY and CDR2 SMNVEV (reference sequence). The primer mix had 60 Vbeta and 13 Jbeta primers. The table came from immunoSEQ multiplex PCR; TCRdb's copy has only in-frame clones and leaves some out. The data show about 120,000 clones, over 60% seen once. The sequenced sample was PBMCs. The TCR comes from a female donor in good health and CMV-seronegative. This chain links TRBV27 with TRBJ2-3, with D unresolved. The CDR3 loop reads CASSSPSTDTQYF. The CDR3 DNA reads as TGTGCCAGCAGTTCCCCAAGCACAGATACGCAGTATTTT.